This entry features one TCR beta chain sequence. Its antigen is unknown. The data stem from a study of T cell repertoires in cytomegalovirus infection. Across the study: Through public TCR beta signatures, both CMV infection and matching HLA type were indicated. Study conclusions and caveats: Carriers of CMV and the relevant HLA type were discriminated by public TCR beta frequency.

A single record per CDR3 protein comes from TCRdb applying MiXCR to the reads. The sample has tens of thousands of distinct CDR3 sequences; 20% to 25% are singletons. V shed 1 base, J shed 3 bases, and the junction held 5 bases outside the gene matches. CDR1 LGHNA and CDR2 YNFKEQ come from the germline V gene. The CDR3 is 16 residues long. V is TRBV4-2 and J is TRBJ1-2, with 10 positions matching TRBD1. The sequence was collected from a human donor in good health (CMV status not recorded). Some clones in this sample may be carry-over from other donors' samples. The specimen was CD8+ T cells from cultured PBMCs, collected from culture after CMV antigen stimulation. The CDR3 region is CASSQGTGGGDYGYTF. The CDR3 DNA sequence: TGTGCCAGCAGCCAAGGGACAGGGGGGGGGGACTATGGCTACACCTTC.